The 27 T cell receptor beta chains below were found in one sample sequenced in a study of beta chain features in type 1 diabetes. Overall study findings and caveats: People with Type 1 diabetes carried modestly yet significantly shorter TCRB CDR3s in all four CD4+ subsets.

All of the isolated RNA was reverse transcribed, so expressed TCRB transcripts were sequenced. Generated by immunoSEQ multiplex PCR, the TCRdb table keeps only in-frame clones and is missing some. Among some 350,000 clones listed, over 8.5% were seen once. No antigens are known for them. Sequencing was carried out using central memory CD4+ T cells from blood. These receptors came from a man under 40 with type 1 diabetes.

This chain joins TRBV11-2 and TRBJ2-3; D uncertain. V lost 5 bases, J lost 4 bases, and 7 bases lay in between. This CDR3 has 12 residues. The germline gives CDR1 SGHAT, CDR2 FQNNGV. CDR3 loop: CASSPAPDTQYF. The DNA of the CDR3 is TGTGCCAGCAGCCCTGCCCCAGATACGCAGTATTTT.

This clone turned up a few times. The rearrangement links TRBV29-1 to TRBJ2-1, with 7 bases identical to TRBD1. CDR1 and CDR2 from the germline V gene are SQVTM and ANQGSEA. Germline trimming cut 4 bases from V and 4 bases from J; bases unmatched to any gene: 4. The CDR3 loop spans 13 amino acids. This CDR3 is CSVAAGGYNEQFF. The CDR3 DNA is TGCAGCGTTGCGGCAGGGGGTTACAATGAGCAGTTCTTC.

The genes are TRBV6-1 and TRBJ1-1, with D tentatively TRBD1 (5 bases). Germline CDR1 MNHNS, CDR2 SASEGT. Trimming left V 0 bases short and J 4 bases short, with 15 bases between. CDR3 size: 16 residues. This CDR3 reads CASSEARGVIATEAFF. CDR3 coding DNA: TGTGCCAGCAGTGAAGCCCGGGGCGTAATTGCCACTGAAGCTTTCTTT.

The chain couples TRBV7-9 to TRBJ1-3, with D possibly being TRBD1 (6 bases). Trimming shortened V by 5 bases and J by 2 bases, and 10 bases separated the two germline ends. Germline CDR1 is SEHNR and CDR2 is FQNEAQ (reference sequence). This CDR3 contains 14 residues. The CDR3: CASSRQAPGNTIYF. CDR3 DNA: TGTGCCAGCAGCCGACAGGCACCTGGAAACACCATATATTTT.

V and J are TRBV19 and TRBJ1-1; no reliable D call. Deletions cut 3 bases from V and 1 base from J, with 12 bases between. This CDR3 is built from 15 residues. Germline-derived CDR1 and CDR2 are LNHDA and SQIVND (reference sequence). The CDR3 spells CASSIEGTRNTEAFF. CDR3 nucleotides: TGTGCCAGTAGTATCGAGGGCACAAGGAACACTGAAGCTTTCTTT.

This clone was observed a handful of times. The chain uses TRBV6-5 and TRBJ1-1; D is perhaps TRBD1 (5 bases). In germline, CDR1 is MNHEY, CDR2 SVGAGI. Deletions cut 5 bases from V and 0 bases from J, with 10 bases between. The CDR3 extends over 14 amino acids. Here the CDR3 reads CASSREGLNTEAFF. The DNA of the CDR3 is TGTGCCAGCAGTCGCGAGGGGCTGAACACTGAAGCTTTCTTT.

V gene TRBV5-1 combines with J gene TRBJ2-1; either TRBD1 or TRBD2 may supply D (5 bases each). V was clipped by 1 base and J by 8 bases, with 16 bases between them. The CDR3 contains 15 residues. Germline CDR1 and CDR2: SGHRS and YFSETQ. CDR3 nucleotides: TGCGCCAGCAGCTTGTCCCCCTTCGGGGCCGATGAGCAGTTCTTC. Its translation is CASSLSPFGADEQFF.

The CDR3 coding sequence is TGTGCCAGCGGAAAGGACGGACTTAACACTGAAGCTTTCTTT. Encoded protein: CASGKDGLNTEAFF. This chain connects TRBV6-6 to TRBJ1-1; no clear D. V gave up 8 bases and J gave up 2 bases, with 15 bases separating them. CDR3 length: 14 amino acids. Germline CDR1 is MNHNY and CDR2 is SVGAGI (reference sequence).

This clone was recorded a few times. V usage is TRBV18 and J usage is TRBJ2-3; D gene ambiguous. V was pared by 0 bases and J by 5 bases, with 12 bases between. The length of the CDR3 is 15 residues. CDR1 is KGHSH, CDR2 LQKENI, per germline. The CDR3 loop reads CASSPPVVREDTQYF. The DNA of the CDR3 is TGTGCCAGCTCACCACCCGTGGTAAGAGAAGATACGCAGTATTTT.

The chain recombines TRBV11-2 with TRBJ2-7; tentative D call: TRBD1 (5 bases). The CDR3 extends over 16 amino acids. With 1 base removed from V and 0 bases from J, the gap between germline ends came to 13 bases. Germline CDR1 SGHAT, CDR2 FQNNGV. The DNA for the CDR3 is TGTGCCAGCAGCTTAGGGGGATGGCAGGGCTCCTACGAGCAGTACTTC. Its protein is CASSLGGWQGSYEQYF.

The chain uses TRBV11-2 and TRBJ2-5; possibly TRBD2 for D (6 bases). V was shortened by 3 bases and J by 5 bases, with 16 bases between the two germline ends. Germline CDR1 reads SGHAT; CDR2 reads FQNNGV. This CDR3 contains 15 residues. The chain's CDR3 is CASSLVGLASETQYF. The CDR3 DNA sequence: TGTGCCAGCAGCTTGGTTGGGCTAGCGTCGGAGACCCAGTACTTC.

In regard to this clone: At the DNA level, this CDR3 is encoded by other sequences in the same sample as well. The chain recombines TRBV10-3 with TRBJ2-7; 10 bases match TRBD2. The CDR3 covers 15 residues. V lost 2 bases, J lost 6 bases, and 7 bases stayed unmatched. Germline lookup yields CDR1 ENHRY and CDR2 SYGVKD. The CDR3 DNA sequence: TGTGCCATCAGTGAGGGGCGAGCGGGAGGGGGCGAGCAGTACTTC. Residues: CAISEGRAGGGEQYF.

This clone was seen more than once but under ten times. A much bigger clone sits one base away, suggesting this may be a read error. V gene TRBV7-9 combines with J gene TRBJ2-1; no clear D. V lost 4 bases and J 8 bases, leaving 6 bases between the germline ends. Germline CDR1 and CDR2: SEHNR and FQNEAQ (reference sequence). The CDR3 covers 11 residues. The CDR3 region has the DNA TGTGCCAGCAGCTCCCGAGATGAGCAGTTCTTC. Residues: CASSSRDEQFF.

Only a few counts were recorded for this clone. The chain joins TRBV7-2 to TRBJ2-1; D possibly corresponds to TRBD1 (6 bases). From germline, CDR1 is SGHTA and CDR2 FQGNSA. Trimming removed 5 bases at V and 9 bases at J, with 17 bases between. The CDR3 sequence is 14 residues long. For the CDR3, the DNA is TGTGCCAGCAGCAACAGTCCACCGGACAGTGAGCAGTTCTTC. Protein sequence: CASSNSPPDSEQFF. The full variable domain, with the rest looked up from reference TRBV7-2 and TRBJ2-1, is GAGVSQSPSNKVTEKGKDVELRCDPISGHTALYWYRQSLGQGLEFLIYFQGNSAPDKSGLPSDRFSAERTGGSVSTLTIQRTQQEDSAVYLCASSNSPPDSEQFFGPGTRLTVL.

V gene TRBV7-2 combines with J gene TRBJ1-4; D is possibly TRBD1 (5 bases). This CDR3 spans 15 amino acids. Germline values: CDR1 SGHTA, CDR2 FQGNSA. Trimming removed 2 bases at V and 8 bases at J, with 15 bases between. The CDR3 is CASSLIRGQREKLFF. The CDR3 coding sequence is TGTGCCAGCAGCTTAATTAGGGGTCAAAGGGAAAAACTGTTTTTT.

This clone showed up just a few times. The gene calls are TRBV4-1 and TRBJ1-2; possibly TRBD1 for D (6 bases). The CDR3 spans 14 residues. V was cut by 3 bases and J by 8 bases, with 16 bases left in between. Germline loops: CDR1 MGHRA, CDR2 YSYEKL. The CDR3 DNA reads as TGCGCCAGCAGCCAGGCAGGACAGCTCTTAGGCTACACCTTC. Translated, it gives CASSQAGQLLGYTF.

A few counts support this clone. DNA for the CDR3: TGTGCCAGCAGCTCCTCGCTAGGGACAGGGCTCAATGAGCAGTTCTTC. It is translated as CASSSSLGTGLNEQFF. J is TRBJ2-1 and V is TRBV7-2; 9 bases line up with TRBD1. There are 16 residues in the CDR3. Germline values: CDR1 SGHTA, CDR2 FQGNSA. V lost 4 bases and J lost 6; bases outside the gene matches: 10.

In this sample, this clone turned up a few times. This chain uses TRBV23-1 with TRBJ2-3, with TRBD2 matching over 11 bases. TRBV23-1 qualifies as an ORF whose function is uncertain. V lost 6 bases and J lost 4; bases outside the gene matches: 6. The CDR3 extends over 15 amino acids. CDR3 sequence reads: CASSQVAGGPDTQYF. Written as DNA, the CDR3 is TGCGCCAGCAGCCAAGTAGCGGGAGGGCCAGATACGCAGTATTTT.

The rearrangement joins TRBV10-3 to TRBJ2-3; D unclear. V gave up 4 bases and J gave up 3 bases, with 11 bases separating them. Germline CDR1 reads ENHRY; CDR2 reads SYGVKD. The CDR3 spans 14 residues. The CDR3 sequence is CAISALLETDTQYF. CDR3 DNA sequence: TGTGCCATCAGTGCCCTACTCGAGACAGATACGCAGTATTTT.

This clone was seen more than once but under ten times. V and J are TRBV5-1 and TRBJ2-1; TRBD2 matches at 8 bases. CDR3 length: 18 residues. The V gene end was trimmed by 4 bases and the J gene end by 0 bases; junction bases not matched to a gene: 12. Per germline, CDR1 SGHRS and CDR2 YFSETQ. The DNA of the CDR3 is TGCGCCAGCAGCCCGGGGCCCACTAGCGGAAGCTCCTACAATGAGCAGTTCTTC. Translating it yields CASSPGPTSGSSYNEQFF. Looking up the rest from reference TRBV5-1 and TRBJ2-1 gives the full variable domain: KAGVTQTPRYLIKTRGQQVTLSCSPISGHRSVSWYQQTPGQGLQFLFEYFSETQRNKGNFPGRFSGRQFSNSRSEMNVSTLELGDSALYLCASSPGPTSGSSYNEQFFGPGTRLTVL.

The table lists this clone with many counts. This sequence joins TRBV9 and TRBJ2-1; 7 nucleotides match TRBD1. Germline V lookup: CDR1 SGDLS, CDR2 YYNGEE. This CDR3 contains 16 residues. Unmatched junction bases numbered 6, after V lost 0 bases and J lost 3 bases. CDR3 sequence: CASSVDLDRSYNEQFF. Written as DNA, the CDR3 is TGTGCCAGCAGCGTAGATCTGGACAGGAGCTACAATGAGCAGTTCTTC.

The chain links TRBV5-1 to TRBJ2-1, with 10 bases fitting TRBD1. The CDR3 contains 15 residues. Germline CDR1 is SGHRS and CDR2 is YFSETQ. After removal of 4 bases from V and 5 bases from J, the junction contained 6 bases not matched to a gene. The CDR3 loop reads CASSGGQGVNNEQFF. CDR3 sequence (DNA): TGCGCCAGCAGCGGTGGACAGGGGGTAAACAATGAGCAGTTCTTC. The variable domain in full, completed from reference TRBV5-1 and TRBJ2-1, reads KAGVTQTPRYLIKTRGQQVTLSCSPISGHRSVSWYQQTPGQGLQFLFEYFSETQRNKGNFPGRFSGRQFSNSRSEMNVSTLELGDSALYLCASSGGQGVNNEQFFGPGTRLTVL.

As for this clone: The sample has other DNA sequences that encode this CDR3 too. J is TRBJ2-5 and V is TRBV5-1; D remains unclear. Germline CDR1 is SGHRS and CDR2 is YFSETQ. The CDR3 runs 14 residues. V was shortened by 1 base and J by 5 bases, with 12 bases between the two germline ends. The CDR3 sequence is CASSLSNSQETQYF. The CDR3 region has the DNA TGCGCCAGCAGCTTGTCCAACAGTCAGGAGACCCAGTACTTC.

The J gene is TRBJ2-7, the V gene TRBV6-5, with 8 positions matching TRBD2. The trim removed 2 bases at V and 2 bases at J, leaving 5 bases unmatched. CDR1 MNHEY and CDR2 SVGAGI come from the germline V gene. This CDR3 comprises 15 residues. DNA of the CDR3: TGTGCCAGCAGTTACGATAGCGGGACGACCTACGAGCAGTACTTC. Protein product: CASSYDSGTTYEQYF.

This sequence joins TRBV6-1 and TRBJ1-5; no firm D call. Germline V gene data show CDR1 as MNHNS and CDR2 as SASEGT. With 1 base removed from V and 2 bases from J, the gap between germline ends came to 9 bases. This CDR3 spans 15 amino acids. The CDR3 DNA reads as TGTGCCAGCAGTGAAGGAATTAAAGGCAATCAGCCCCAGCATTTT. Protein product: CASSEGIKGNQPQHF.

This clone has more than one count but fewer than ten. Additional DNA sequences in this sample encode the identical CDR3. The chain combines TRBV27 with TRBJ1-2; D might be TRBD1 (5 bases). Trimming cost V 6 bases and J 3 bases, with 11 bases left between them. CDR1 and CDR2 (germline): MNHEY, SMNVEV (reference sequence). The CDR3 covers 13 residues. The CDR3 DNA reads TGTGCCAGCAGCCTCAGGGAGGACTATGGCTACACCTTC. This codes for CASSLREDYGYTF.

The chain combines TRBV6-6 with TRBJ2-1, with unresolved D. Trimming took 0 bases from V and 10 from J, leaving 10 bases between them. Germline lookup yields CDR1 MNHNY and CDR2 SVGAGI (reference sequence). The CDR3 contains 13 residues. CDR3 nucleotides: TGTGCCAGCAGTTACTCGACTGGGGTCGAGCAGTTCTTC. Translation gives CASSYSTGVEQFF.